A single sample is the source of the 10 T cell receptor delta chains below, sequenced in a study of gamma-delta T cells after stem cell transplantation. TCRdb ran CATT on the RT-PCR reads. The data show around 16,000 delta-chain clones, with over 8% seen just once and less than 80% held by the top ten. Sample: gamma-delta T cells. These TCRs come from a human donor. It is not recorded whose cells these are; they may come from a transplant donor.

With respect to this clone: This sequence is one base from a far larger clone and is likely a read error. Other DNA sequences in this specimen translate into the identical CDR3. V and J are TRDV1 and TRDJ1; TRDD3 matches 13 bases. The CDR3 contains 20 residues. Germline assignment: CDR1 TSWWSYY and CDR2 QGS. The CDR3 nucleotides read TGTGCCCTGTGGGGCTTCCTACCTGTACTGGGGGATACGGACACCGATAAACTCATCTTT. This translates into CALWGFLPVLGDTDTDKLIF.

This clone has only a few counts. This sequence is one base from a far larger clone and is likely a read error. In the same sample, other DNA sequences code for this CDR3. CDR3 sequence reads: CACDPVRILGDRGALTAQLFF. The DNA of the CDR3 is TGTGCCTGTGACCCGGTGCGGATCTTGGGGGATAGGGGAGCTTTGACAGCGCAACTCTTCTTT. The gene calls are TRDV2 and TRDJ2; 9 bases are a match to TRDD3. CDR3 length: 21 residues. Per the germline V gene, CDR1 is GEAIGNYY and CDR2 is EKD.

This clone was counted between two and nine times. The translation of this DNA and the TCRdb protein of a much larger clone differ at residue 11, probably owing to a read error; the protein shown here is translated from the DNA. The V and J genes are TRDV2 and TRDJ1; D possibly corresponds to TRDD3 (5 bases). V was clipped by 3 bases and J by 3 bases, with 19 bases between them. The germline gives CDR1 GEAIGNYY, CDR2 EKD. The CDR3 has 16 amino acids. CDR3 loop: CACDGLGLASADKLIF. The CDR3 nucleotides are TGTGCCTGTGACGGGTTGGGATTGGCGAGCGCCGATAAACTCATCTTT.

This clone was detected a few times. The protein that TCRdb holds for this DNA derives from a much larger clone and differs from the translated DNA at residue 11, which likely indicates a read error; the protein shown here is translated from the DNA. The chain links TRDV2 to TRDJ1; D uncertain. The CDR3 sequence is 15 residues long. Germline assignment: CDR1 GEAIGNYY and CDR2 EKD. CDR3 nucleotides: TGTGCCTGTGACCCGGTTTCTACTAACACCGGTAAACTCATCTTT. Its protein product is CACDPVSTNTGKLIF.

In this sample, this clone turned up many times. The CDR3 loop is CACDKSRTGDINTDKLIF. The CDR3 DNA reads TGTGCCTGTGACAAAAGTCGTACTGGGGACATAAACACCGATAAACTCATCTTT. V and J are TRDV2 and TRDJ1, with TRDD3 identical over 7 bases. The CDR3 consists of 18 residues. Germline CDR1 and CDR2: GEAIGNYY and EKD. V was pared by 2 bases and J by 0 bases, with 14 bases of the junction left unmatched.

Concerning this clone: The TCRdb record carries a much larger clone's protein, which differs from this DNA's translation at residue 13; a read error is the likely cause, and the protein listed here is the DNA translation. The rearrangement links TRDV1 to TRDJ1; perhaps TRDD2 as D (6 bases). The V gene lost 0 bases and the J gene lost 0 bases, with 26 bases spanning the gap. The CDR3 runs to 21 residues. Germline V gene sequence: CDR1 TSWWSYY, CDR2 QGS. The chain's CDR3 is CALGELRGPSLLEGYTDKLIF. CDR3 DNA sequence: TGTGCTCTTGGGGAACTTCGGGGACCTTCCCTCCTAGAGGGATACACCGATAAACTCATCTTT.

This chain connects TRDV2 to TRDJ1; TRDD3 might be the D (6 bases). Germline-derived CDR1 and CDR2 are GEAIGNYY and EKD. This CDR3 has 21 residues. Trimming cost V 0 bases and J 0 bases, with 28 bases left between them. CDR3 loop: CACDTGQKSRGEETYTDKLIF. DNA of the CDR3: TGTGCCTGTGACACCGGTCAAAAAAGTCGGGGGGAGGAAACGTACACCGATAAACTCATCTTT.

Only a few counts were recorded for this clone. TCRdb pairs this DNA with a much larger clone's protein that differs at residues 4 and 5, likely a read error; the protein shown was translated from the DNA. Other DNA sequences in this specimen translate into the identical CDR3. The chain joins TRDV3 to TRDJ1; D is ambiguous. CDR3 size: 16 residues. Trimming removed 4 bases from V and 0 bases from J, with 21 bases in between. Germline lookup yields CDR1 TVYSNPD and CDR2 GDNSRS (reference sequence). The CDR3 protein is CACVFVGATDTDKLIF. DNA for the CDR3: TGTGCCTGCGTCTTCGTCGGGGCGACGGACACCGATAAACTCATCTTT.

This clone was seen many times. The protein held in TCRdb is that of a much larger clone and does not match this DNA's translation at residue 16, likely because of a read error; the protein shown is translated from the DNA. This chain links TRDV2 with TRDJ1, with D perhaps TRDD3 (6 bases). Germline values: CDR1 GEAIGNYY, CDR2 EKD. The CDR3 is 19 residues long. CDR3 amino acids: CACDNLVGGTRSYTDNLIF. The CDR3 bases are TGTGCCTGTGACAACCTGGTGGGGGGGACCCGCTCGTACACCGATAACCTCATCTTT.

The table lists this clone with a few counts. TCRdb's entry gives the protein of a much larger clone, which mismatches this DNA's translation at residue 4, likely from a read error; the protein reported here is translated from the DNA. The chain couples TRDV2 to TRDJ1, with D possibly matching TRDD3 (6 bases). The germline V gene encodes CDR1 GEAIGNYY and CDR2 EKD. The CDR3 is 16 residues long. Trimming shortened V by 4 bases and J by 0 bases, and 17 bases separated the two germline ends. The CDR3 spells CACEALRGSDTDKLIF. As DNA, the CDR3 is TGTGCCTGTGAGGCCCTTAGGGGATCGGACACCGATAAACTCATCTTT.